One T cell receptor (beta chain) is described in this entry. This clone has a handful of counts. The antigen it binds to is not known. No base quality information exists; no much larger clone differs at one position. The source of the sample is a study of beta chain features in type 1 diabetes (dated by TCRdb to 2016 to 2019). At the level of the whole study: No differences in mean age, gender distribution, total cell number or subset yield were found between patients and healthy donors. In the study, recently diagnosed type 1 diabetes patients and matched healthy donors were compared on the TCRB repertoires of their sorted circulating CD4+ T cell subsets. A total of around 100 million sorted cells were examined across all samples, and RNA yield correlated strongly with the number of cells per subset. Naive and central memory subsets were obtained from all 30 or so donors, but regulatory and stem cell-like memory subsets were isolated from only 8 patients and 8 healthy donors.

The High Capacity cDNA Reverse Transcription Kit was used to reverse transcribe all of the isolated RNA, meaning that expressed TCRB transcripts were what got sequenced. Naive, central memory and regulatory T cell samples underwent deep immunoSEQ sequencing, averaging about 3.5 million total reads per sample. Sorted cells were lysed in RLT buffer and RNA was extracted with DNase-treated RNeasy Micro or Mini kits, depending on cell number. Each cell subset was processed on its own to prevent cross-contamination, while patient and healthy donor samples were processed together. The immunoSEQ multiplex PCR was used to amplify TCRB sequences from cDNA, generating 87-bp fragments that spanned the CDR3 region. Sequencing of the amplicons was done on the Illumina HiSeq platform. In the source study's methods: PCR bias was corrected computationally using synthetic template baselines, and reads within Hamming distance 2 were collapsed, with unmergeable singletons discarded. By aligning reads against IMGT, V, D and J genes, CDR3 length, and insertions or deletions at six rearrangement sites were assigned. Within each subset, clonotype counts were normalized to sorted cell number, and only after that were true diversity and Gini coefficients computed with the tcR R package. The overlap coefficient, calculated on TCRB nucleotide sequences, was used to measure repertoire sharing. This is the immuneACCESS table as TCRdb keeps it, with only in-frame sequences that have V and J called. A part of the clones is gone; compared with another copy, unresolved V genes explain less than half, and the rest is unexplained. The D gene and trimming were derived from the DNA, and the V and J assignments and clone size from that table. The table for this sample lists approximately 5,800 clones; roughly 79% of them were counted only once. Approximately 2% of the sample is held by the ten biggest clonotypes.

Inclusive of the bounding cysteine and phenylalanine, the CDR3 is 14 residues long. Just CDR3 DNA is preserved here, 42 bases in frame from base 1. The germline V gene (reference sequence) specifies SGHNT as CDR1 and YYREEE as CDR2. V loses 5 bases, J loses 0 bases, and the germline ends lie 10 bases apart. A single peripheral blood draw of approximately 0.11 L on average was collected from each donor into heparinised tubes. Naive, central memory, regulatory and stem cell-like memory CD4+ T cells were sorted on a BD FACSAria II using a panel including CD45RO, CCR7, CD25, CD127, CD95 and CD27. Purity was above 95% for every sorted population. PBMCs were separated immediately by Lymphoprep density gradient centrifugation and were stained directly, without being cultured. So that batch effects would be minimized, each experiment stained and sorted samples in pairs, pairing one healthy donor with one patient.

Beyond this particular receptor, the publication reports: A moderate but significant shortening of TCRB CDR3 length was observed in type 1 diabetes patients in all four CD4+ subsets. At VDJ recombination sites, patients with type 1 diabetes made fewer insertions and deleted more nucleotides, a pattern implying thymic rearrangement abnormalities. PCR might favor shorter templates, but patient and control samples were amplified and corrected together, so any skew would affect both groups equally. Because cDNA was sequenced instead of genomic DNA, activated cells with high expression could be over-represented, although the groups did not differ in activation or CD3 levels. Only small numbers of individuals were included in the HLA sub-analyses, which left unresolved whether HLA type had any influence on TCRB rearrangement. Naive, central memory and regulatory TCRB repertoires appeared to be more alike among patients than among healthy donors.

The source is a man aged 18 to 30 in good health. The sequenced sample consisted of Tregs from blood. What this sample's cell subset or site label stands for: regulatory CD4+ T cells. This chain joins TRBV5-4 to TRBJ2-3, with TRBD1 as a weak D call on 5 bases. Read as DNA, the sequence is TGTGCCAGCAGTTGGGGCCTTAGCACAGATACGCAGTATTTT. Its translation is CASSWGLSTDTQYF.